These 15 T cell receptor beta chains originate from one sample sequenced in a study of cytomegalovirus exposure and HLA in healthy donors. Use of 60 Vbeta and 13 Jbeta primers characterized the PCR. The data were produced by immunoSEQ multiplex PCR, yet TCRdb's version contains in-frame clones alone and is incomplete. This sample yields fewer than 250,000 clones, of which almost 80% are seen a single time; approximately 1.8% belongs to the top ten. Sequencing used PBMCs. The receptors here all came from a male donor in good health and CMV-seronegative.

This clone was recorded only once. The chain uses TRBV11-2 and TRBJ2-1; 10 bases map to TRBD1. The CDR3 totals 16 residues. Trimming at V came to 2 bases and at J to 7 bases, leaving 8 bases not matched to a gene. In germline, CDR1 is SGHAT, CDR2 FQNNGV. In DNA form, the CDR3 reads TGTGCCAGCAGCTTAAGGGGACAGGGGTCGCGGAATGAGCAGTTCTTC. This translates into CASSLRGQGSRNEQFF.

The chain links TRBV30 to TRBJ1-2, with TRBD1 matching 7 bases. CDR1 is GTSNPN, CDR2 SVGIG, per germline (reference sequence). The ends lost 3 bases at V and 1 base at J; junction bases unmatched: 14. The CDR3 runs to 17 residues. This CDR3 reads CAWRTDRITPFNYGYTF. As DNA, the CDR3 is TGTGCCTGGAGGACGGACAGGATAACACCCTTTAACTATGGCTACACCTTC.

The chain joins TRBV5-6 to TRBJ1-1, with TRBD1 matching over 8 bases. After removal of 1 base from V and 1 base from J, the junction contained 3 bases not matched to a gene. Germline V gives CDR1 SGHDT, CDR2 YYEEEE. The CDR3 contains 15 residues. The CDR3 protein is CASSLPGTGNTEAFF. The CDR3 coding sequence is TGTGCCAGCAGCTTGCCCGGGACAGGGAACACTGAAGCTTTCTTT.

This chain joins TRBV7-3 and TRBJ1-4; 7 nucleotides agree with TRBD1. The CDR3 is made up of 13 amino acids. V was clipped by 3 bases and J by 8 bases; unmatched bases: 3. The germline V gene has CDR1 SGHTA and CDR2 FQGTGA. The CDR3 DNA sequence: TGTGCCAGCAGCTTGCAACAGGGGGAAAAACTGTTTTTT. Translated, it gives CASSLQQGEKLFF. Full variable domain (rest looked up from reference TRBV7-3 and TRBJ1-4): GAGVSQTPSNKVTEKGKYVELRCDPISGHTALYWYRQSLGQGPEFLIYFQGTGAADDSGLPNDRFFAVRPEGSVSTLKIQRTERGDSAVYLCASSLQQGEKLFFGSGTQLSVL.

The DNA of the CDR3 is TGTGCCAGCAGCCTGGGGCTAGCGGCGAGCTCCTACAATGAGCAGTTCTTC. This sequence encodes CASSLGLAASSYNEQFF. The chain uses TRBV28 and TRBJ2-1, with 7 positions matching TRBD2. Germline trimming cut 6 bases from V and 0 bases from J; bases unmatched to any gene: 11. CDR3 length: 17 residues. Germline loops: CDR1 MDHEN, CDR2 SYDVKM.

The chain has TRBV5-1 and TRBJ1-4; 8 nucleotides line up with TRBD1. The CDR3 is made up of 16 amino acids. Germline CDR1 is SGHRS and CDR2 is YFSETQ. The J segment lost 5 bases and the V segment lost 0 bases, leaving 6 bases of the junction unmatched. In DNA, the CDR3 is TGCGCCAGCAGCTTGGCCGGGACAGGACCCAATGAAAAACTGTTTTTT. Amino acid sequence: CASSLAGTGPNEKLFF.

The CDR3 reads CASSRRQQISSGANVLTF. The CDR3 bases are TGTGCCAGCAGCCGCCGACAGCAAATCAGCTCTGGGGCCAACGTCCTGACTTTC. The rearrangement joins TRBV7-8 to TRBJ2-6; D possibly corresponds to TRBD1 (5 bases). The germline V and J ends were trimmed by 5 bases and 0 bases, with 17 bases remaining between them. Germline-derived CDR1 and CDR2 are SGHVS and FQNEAQ. This CDR3 has 18 residues.

CDR3 in DNA: TGTGCCAGCAGTGCCGGGACTCGAGTCTACAATGAGCAGTTCTTC. Protein: CASSAGTRVYNEQFF. This chain connects TRBV6-1 to TRBJ2-1; D possibly corresponds to TRBD2 (6 bases). Trimming left V 4 bases short and J 3 bases short, with 13 bases between. Germline V gene data show CDR1 as MNHNS and CDR2 as SASEGT. This CDR3 comprises 15 residues.

V gene TRBV6-5 combines with J gene TRBJ2-1; D is perhaps TRBD1 (5 bases). The germline V gene has CDR1 MNHEY and CDR2 SVGAGI. This CDR3 has 16 amino acids. V was pared by 2 bases and J by 0 bases, with 11 bases between. CDR3 protein: CASSYLQGSSYNEQFF. The CDR3 bases are TGTGCCAGCAGTTACCTTCAGGGAAGCTCCTACAATGAGCAGTTCTTC.

The chain links TRBV9 to TRBJ2-5, with a tentative D call TRBD2 (6 bases). CDR1 SGDLS and CDR2 YYNGEE come from the germline V gene. Trimming took 1 base from V and 5 from J, leaving 9 bases between them. This CDR3 region has 13 residues. CDR3 sequence: CASSVYAGETQYF. Written as DNA, the CDR3 is TGTGCCAGCAGCGTATATGCGGGGGAGACCCAGTACTTC.

This clone appeared a single time. The chain links TRBV11-1 to TRBJ1-1, with 8 bases lining up with TRBD1. The CDR3 length is 15 residues. The V and J ends lost 1 base and 6 bases, in that order; junction bases with no gene match: 7. Germline-derived CDR1 and CDR2 are SGHAT and FQDESV (reference sequence). CDR3 sequence reads: CASSLDFQGAAEAFF. As DNA, the CDR3 is TGTGCCAGCAGCTTAGACTTTCAGGGGGCCGCTGAAGCTTTCTTT.

This clone was seen once. The J gene is TRBJ2-7, the V gene TRBV9, with D possibly being TRBD1 (8 bases). The CDR3 consists of 16 residues. The germline V and J ends were trimmed by 4 bases and 3 bases, with 20 bases remaining between them. Germline CDR1 SGDLS, CDR2 YYNGEE. This CDR3 is CASSSDRGSGYYEQYF. DNA of the CDR3: TGTGCCAGCAGCTCCGACAGGGGTAGCGGGTACTACGAGCAGTACTTC.

The gene calls are TRBV19 and TRBJ2-7, with TRBD1 matching over 8 bases. The germline CDR1 and CDR2 sequences are LNHDA and SQIVND (reference sequence). The CDR3 contains 14 residues. J gave up 6 bases and V 6 bases, and 10 bases lay outside the gene matches. Here the CDR3 reads CASSPTGGFGEQYF. CDR3 sequence (DNA): TGTGCCAGTAGCCCCACAGGGGGGTTCGGCGAGCAGTACTTC.

The chain employs TRBV27 and TRBJ2-3; TRBD1 is a possible D gene (5 bases). The V gene lost 2 bases and the J gene lost 1 base, with 13 bases spanning the gap. CDR1 and CDR2 (germline): MNHEY, SMNVEV (reference sequence). This CDR3 comprises 16 residues. The CDR3 here is CASSLMALTGTDTQYF. CDR3 bases: TGTGCCAGCAGTTTAATGGCCCTGACAGGCACAGATACGCAGTATTTT.

This chain links TRBV7-9 with TRBJ1-1; D is unresolved. Germline assignment: CDR1 SEHNR and CDR2 FQNEAQ (reference sequence). This CDR3 is built from 15 residues. Trimming left V 5 bases short and J 2 bases short, with 15 bases between. This CDR3 is CASSPEPLLNTEAFF. In DNA form, the CDR3 reads TGTGCCAGCAGCCCGGAACCCCTACTAAACACTGAAGCTTTCTTT.